This TCR beta chain derives from a study of cytomegalovirus exposure and HLA in healthy donors. General study points: In a later analysis, HLA-C alleles had the fewest associated TCRs, DRB1 alleles the most. One later analysis reportedly identified an Asian-associated ancestry cluster that showed fewer N-insertions than the approximately 710-donor mean.

The PCR ran on 60 Vbeta and 13 Jbeta primers. Here immunoSEQ multiplex PCR was the method, and the copy in TCRdb shows in-frame clones only, minus some. Altogether about 140,000 clones are present, around 80% being singletons, with the ten largest covering approximately 1.5%. All donors participated as healthy donors of bone marrow. A remark on this clone: The antigen remains unidentified.

The sample comprised PBMCs. The TCR originated in a man aged 25 to 40 in good health and CMV-seropositive.

CDR3 DNA sequence: TGTGCCAGCAGTTACTCGGGAGGGGAGGGCTACACCTTC. Translating it yields CASSYSGGEGYTF. The gene calls are TRBV6-5 and TRBJ1-2, with a tentative D call TRBD1 (5 bases). CDR1 MNHEY and CDR2 SVGAGI come from the germline V gene. CDR3 length equals 13 residues. Trimming took 0 bases from V and 8 from J, leaving 10 bases between them.